Listed below are T cell receptor beta chains from one sample, sequenced in a study of metastatic and nonmetastatic thyroid tumors. TCRdb re-clonotyped the PCR reads through MiXCR. Of about 85,000 clones listed, 8% to 9.5% are singletons. Sample: blood. These receptors all come from a female donor with papillary thyroid cancer or a benign thyroid nodule (not recorded which). Some clones in this sample may be carry-over from other donors' samples. Each CDR3 is given without its conserved first and last residue. The order of the fields is J gene, clone size, V gene, CDR3 length, CDR3 protein. Clone size is stated in some rows and not others, as once, few, many or a class when expanded.

>TRBJ2-1|many|TRBV18|13
ASSPRTSDYNEQF
>TRBJ1-4|many|TRBV27|14
ASRGTGGSTNEKLF
>TRBJ2-2|many|TRBV7-3|14
ASSSSGRGDTGELF
>TRBJ1-6|many|TRBV9|15
ASSPQHLRGVGSPLH
>TRBJ2-5|many|TRBV7-2|10
ASSLGSGTQY
>TRBJ2-2|many|TRBV7-9|11
ASSRQDTGELF
>TRBJ2-5|many|TRBV28|12
ASSRGGSQETQY
>TRBJ1-5|many|TRBV27|12
ASRLGPTAMPQH
>TRBJ2-5|many|TRBV6-1|11
ASSVQGPETQY
>TRBJ2-3|many|TRBV12-3/TRBV12-4|11
ASSLGGPDTQY
>TRBJ2-3|many|TRBV5-1|13
ASSLTGGRTDTQY
>TRBJ1-5|many|TRBV20-1|15
SARDGRGAGSNQPQH
>TRBJ1-1|few|TRBV28|13
ASPPTGGLGTEAF
>TRBJ2-7|once|TRBV2|13
ASSGSRDRPYEQY
>TRBJ2-4|many|TRBV6-1|13
ASSSQGTAKNIQY
>TRBJ1-3|NA|TRBV3-1|13
ASSPRPGAGSTIY
>TRBJ2-5|many|TRBV27|13
ASSLRTGGRETQY
>TRBJ2-2|many|TRBV18|13
ASSPGLSNTGELF
>TRBJ2-1|many|TRBV5-1|12
ASSPGGLYNEQF
>TRBJ2-7|many|TRBV12-3/TRBV12-4|15
ASSNLWDRGASYEQY
>TRBJ1-6|many|TRBV6-1|14
ASSTQSGQGNSPLH
>TRBJ2-7|many|TRBV6-1|12
ASRTDRGGFEQY
>TRBJ2-3|many|TRBV20-1|13
SPPRASGHTDTQY
>TRBJ1-6|many|TRBV19|12
ASSIIALNSPLH
>TRBJ2-3|many|TRBV12-3/TRBV12-4|10
ASSLPPDTQY
>TRBJ2-7|many|TRBV15|13
ATSRDTQGGYEQY
>TRBJ2-7|many|TRBV6-1|11
ASSSEVGGEQY